This T cell receptor beta chain is from a study of vaccination effects on CD4 cells after COVID-19. As to this clone: Its antigen is undetermined.

Profiled with immunoSEQ multiplex PCR; TCRdb holds only in-frame clones, not every one. The table shows 25,000 to 35,000 clones, with 80% occurring only once. Study-wide results and caveats: Common cold coronavirus cross-reactivity was shown by only 1 of 255 vaccine-induced clones in healthy vaccinees.

Antigen-specific CD4+ T cells were first expanded with viral peptide pools by the ViraFEST assay and only then sequenced. Following 10 days of culture, CD4+ T cells were isolated. Participants got two doses of BNT162b2 or mRNA-1273 vaccine. Nucleocapsid antibodies were negative in the vaccine recipients, who had never had SARS-CoV-2 infection. A few million PBMC were seeded per well and grown in the presence of around 10 IU/ml IL-2 and 8.5 to 10 ug/ml peptides. V gave up 5 bases and J gave up 7 bases, with 5 bases separating them. The CDR3 length is 10 residues. This clonotype originated in a human donor who received a COVID-19 vaccine. Some clones in this sample may be carry-over from other donors' samples. The chain combines TRBV12-3 or TRBV12-4 with TRBJ1-2; D remains ambiguous. The sequencing used CD4+ T cells from PBMCs cultured with SARS-CoV-2 spike peptides, collected after COVID-19 vaccination. The DNA of the CDR3 is TGTGCCAGCAGTCCTCCTGGCTACACCTTC. The encoded protein is CASSPPGYTF.